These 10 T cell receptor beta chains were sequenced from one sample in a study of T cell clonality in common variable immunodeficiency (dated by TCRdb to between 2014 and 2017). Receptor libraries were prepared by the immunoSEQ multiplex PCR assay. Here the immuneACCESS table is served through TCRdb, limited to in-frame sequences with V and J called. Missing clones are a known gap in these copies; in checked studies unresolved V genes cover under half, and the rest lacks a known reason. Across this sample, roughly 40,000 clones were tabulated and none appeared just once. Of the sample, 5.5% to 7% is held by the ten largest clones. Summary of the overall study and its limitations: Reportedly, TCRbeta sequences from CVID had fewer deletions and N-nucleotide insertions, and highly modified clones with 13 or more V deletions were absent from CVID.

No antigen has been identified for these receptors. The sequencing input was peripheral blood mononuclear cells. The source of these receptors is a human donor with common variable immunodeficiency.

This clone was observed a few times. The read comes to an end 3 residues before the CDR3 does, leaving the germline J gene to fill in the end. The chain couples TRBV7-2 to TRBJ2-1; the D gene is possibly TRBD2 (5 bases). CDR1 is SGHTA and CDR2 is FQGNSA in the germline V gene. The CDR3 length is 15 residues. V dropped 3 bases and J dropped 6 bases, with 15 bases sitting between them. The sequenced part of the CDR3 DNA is TGTGCCAGCAGCTTCGATCTAGCCAGTCGCAATGAG. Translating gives CASSFDLASRNE. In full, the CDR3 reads CASSFDLASRNEQFF. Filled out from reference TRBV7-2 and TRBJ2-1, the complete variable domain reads GAGVSQSPSNKVTEKGKDVELRCDPISGHTALYWYRQSLGQGLEFLIYFQGNSAPDKSGLPSDRFSAERTGGSVSTLTIQRTQQEDSAVYLCASSFDLASRNEQFFGPGTRLTVL.

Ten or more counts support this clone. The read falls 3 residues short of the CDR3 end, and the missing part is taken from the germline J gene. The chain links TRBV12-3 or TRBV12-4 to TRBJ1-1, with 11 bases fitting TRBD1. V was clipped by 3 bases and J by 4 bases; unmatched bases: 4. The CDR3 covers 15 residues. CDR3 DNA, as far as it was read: TGTGCCAGCAGTTTTTGGGACAGGGGGTCCACTGAA. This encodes CASSFWDRGSTE. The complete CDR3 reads CASSFWDRGSTEAFF.

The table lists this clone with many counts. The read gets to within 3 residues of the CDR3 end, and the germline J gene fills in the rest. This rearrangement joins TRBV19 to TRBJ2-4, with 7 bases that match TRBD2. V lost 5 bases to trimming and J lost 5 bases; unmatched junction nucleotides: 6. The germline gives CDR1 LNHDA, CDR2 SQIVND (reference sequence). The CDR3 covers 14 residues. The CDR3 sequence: CASSLGGNENIQYF. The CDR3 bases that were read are TGTGCCAGTAGTTTGGGGGGGAACGAAAACATT.

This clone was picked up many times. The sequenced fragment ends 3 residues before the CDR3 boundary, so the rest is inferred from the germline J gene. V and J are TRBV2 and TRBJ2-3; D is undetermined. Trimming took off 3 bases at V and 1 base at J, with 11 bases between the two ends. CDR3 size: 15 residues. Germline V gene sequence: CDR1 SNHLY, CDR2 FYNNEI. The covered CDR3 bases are TGTGCCAGCAGTGACGGCGGATCTCGCACAGATACG. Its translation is CASSDGGSRTDT. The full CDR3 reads CASSDGGSRTDTQYF.

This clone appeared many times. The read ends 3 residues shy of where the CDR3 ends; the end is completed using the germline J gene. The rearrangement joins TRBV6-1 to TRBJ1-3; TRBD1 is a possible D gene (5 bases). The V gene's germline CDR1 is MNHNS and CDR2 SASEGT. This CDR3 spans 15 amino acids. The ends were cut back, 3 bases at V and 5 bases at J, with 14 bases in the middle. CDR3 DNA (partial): TGTGCCAGCAGTGATCGGGGGACTGATAGAAACACC. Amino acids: CASSDRGTDRNT. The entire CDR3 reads CASSDRGTDRNTIYF.

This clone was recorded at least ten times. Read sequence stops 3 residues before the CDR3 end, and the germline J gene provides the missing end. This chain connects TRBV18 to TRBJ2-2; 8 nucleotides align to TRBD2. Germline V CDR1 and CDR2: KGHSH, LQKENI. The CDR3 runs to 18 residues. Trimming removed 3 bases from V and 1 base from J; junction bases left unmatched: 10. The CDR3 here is CASSPAQRGTLNTGELFF. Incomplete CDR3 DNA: TGTGCCAGCTCACCGGCCCAGCGGGGGACTCTGAACACCGGGGAG.

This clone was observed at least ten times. The CDR3 loop is CASSSGFVNTEAFF. The covered CDR3 bases are TGCGCCAGCAGTTCAGGGTTTGTGAACACTGAA. This chain links TRBV5-1 with TRBJ1-1; D may be TRBD1 (5 bases). The sequence runs out 3 residues before the end of the CDR3; the remainder is reconstructed from the germline J gene. V was cut by 5 bases and J by 0 bases, with 11 bases left in between. The CDR3 extends over 14 amino acids. CDR1 is SGHRS, CDR2 YFSETQ, per germline.

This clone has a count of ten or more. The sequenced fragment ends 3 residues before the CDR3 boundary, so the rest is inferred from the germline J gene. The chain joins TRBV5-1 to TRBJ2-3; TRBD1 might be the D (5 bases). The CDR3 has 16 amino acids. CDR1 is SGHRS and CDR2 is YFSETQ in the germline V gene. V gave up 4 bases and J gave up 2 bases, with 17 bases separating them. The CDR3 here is CASSPRTTRVTDTQYF. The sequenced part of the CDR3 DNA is TGCGCCAGCAGCCCGAGGACAACTCGCGTCACAGATACG.

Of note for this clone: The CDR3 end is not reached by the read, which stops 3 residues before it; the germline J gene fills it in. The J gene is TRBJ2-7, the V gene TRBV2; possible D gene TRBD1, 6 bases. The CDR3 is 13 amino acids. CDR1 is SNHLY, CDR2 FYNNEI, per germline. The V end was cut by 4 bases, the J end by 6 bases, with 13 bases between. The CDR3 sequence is CASSGYRVSEQYF. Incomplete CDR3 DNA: TGTGCCAGCAGTGGCTACAGGGTCTCCGAG.

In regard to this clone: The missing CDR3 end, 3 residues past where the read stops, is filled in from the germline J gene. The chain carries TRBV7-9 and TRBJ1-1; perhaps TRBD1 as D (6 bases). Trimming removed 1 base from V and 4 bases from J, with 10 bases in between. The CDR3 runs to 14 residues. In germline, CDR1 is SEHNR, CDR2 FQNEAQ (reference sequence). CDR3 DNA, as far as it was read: TGTGCCAGCAGCTTAGGGCAGGGGCTCACTGAA. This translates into CASSLGQGLTE. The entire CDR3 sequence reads CASSLGQGLTEAFF.